A selection of T cell receptor beta chains follows, all from one sample in a study of high-grade serous ovarian cancer treatment subgroups. Produced via immunoSEQ multiplex PCR; TCRdb's table is partial and in-frame only. The sample shows 35,000 to 45,000 clones, 70% to 80% of them seen only once. The source material was tumor tissue. The source is a human donor with high-grade serous ovarian cancer. The CDR3 runs from the conserved cysteine through the conserved F or W. The D gene is left open where the match is weak. A clone size is listed for some rows: how often the clone was seen (once, few, many), or a class if it is expanded.

size	V	D	J	DNA	CDR3
NA	TRBV10-2	TRBD2	TRBJ2-3	TGCGCCAGCAGGGGCGGGAGGGGGAGCACAGATACGCAGTATTTT	CASRGGRGSTDTQYF
NA	TRBV11-2	NA	TRBJ2-1	TGTGCCAGCAGCCCGGTTGAGACAAATTACAATGAGCAGTTCTTC	CASSPVETNYNEQFF
few	TRBV10-2	TRBD1	TRBJ1-5	TGCGCCAGCAGTGAGTCCGACAGGGGTGGAGGGCAGCCCCAGCATTTT	CASSESDRGGGQPQHF
NA	TRBV19	NA	TRBJ1-1	TGTGCCAGTAGTAGCGCGTCAGGGGCTACTGAAGCTTTCTTT	CASSSASGATEAFF
NA	TRBV6-6	NA	TRBJ1-2	TGTGCCAGCAGTTACCCCCCGTCGAGGGATGATGGCTACACCTTC	CASSYPPSRDDGYTF
NA	TRBV30	NA	TRBJ1-2	TGTGCCTGGAGCCGCGCTGACCTCCTGGGAGGCTACACCTTC	CAWSRADLLGGYTF
NA	TRBV7-2	TRBD2	TRBJ2-2	TGTGCCAGCAGCTTAGGACCGCGGGAGTTCCTAACCGGGGAGCTGTTTTTT	CASSLGPREFLTGELFF
NA	TRBV2	NA	TRBJ2-5	TGTGCCAGCAGTGAAAGGCAGGGGGGCGCGTCGGAGACCCAGTACTTC	CASSERQGGASETQYF
NA	TRBV5-1	NA	TRBJ1-2	TGCGCCAGCAGCTTGGGCGCTGGGGGACTTAACTATGGCTACACCTTC	CASSLGAGGLNYGYTF
NA	TRBV11-3	NA	TRBJ1-1	TGTGCCAGCAGCTCCGTGGGGACGGCCCTCGGAGCTTTCTTT	CASSSVGTALGAFF
once	TRBV28	TRBD1	TRBJ2-7	TGTGCCAGCACTATTTTACAGGGGAAGTACGAGCAGTACTTC	CASTILQGKYEQYF
NA	TRBV29-1	TRBD2	TRBJ2-1	TGCAGCGTGACTAGCGGAGGCTACAATGAGCAGTTCTTC	CSVTSGGYNEQFF
once	TRBV5-6	NA	TRBJ2-1	TGTGCCAGCAGCTTATTCGATGAGCAGTTCTTC	CASSLFDEQFF
NA	TRBV7-9	NA	TRBJ2-3	TGTGCCAGCAGCTCCTCGGGGGCAGATACGCAGTATTTT	CASSSSGADTQYF
NA	TRBV29-1	TRBD2	TRBJ2-1	TGCAGCGTTGAAGAACTAGCGGGCCGCAATGAGCAGTTCTTC	CSVEELAGRNEQFF
NA	TRBV2	NA	TRBJ1-4	TGTGCCAGCAGTGAAAGAGGGGGAGCAATTAATGAAAAACTGTTTTTT	CASSERGGAINEKLFF
NA	TRBV5-1	NA	TRBJ2-7	TGCGCCAGCAGCTTGGGGGTCGGCTACGAGCAGTACTTC	CASSLGVGYEQYF